This T cell receptor beta chain is drawn from a study of graft-versus-host responses after intestinal transplantation. In the study overall: Grafts were multivisceral, liver-intestinal, or isolated intestinal. After anti-thymocyte globulin induction, recipients took tacrolimus and steroids for three to four years.

In the case of this clone: The antigen is not known.

The study's findings and limits: Recipient-marrow GvH clones were detected, some having first appeared in ileum or blood. Early after transplant, HvG clones declined as circulating GvH clones peaked.

The table came from immunoSEQ multiplex PCR; TCRdb's copy has only in-frame clones and leaves some out. In the table there are 100,000 to 130,000 clones, roughly 87% of which are singletons. This sequence was found in a human donor who was the organ donor for an intestinal transplant. The source material was unstimulated CD4+ T cells sorted from spleen or lymph node cells, sampled before transplant.

CDR3 nucleotide sequence: TGTGCCAGCAGTGACTCGAAGCTAGCGCCGTCCTACGAGCAGTACTTC. Residues: CASSDSKLAPSYEQYF. This sequence joins TRBV6-4 and TRBJ2-7, with D maybe TRBD2 (6 bases). Trimming removed 0 bases from V and 1 base from J, with 13 bases in between. Per germline, CDR1 MRHNA and CDR2 SNTAGT. The CDR3 consists of 16 residues.